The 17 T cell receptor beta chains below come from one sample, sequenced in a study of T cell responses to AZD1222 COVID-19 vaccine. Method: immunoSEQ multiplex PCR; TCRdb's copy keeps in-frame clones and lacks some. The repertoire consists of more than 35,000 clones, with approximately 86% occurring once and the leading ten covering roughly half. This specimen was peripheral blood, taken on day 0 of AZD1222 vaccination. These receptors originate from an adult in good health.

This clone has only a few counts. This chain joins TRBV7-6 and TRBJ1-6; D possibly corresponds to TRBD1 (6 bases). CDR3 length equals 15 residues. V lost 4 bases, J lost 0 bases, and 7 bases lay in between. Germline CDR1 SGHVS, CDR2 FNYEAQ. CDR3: CASSWDNSYNSPLHF. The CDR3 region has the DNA TGTGCCAGCAGCTGGGACAACTCCTATAATTCACCCCTCCACTTT. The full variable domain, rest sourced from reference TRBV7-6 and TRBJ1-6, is GAGVSQSPRYKVTKRGQDVALRCDPISGHVSLYWYRQALGQGPEFLTYFNYEAQQDKSGLPNDRFSAERPEGSISTLTIQRTEQRDSAMYRCASSWDNSYNSPLHFGNGTRLTVT.

The CDR3 coding sequence is TGTGCCAGCAGCGCCAAGTTCCGCCAAACTGGGGCCAACGTCCTGACTTTC. Protein product: CASSAKFRQTGANVLTF. The genes are TRBV9 and TRBJ2-6; D gene uncertain. This CDR3 is built from 17 residues. Germline CDR1 SGDLS, CDR2 YYNGEE. V shed 3 bases and J shed 2 bases, with 15 bases lying between them.

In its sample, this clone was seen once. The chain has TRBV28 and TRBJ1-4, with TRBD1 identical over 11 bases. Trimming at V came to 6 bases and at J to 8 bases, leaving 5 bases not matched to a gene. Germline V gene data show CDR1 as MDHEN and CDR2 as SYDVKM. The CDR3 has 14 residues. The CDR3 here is CASSLDRGREKLFF. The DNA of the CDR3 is TGTGCCAGCAGCCTGGACAGGGGGCGCGAAAAACTGTTTTTT. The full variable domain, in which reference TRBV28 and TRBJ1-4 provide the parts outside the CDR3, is DVKVTQSSRYLVKRTGEKVFLECVQDMDHENMFWYRQDPGLGLRLIYFSYDVKMKEKGDIPEGYSVSREKKERFSLILESASTNQTSMYLCASSLDRGREKLFFGSGTQLSVL.

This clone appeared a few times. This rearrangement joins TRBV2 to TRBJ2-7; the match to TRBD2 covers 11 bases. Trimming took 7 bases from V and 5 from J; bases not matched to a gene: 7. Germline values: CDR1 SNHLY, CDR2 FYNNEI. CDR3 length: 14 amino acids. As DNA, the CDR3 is TGTGCCAGCAATATCAGACTAGCGGGAAACGAGCAGTACTTC. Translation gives CASNIRLAGNEQYF.

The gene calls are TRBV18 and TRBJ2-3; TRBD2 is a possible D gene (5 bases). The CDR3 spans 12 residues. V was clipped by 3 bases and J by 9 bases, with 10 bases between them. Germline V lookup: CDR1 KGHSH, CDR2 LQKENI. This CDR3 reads CASSPDLATQYF. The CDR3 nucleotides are TGTGCCAGCTCACCCGACCTAGCCACGCAGTATTTT.

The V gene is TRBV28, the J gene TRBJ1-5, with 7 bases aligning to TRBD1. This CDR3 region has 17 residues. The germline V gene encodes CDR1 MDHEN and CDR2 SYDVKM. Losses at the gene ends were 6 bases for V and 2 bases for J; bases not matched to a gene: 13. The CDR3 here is CASSPGTVPYGNQPQHF. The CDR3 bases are TGTGCCAGCAGCCCCGGGACAGTACCCTACGGCAATCAGCCCCAGCATTTT.

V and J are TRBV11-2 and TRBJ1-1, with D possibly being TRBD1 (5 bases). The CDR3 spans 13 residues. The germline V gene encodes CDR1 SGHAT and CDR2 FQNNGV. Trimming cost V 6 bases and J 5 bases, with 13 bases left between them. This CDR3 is CASRGGGETEAFF. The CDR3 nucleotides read TGTGCCAGCAGGGGAGGAGGGGAGACTGAAGCTTTCTTT. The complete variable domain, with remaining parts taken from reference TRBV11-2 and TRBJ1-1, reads EAGVAQSPRYKIIEKRQSVAFWCNPISGHATLYWYQQILGQGPKLLIQFQNNGVVDDSQLPKDRFSAERLKGVDSTLKIQPAKLEDSAVYLCASRGGGETEAFFGQGTRLTVV.

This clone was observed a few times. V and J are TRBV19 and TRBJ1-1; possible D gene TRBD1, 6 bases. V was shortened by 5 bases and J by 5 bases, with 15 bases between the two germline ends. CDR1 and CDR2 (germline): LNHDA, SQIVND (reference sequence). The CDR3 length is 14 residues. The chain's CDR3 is CASSAGETLTEAFF. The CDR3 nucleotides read TGTGCCAGTAGTGCAGGGGAGACTCTTACTGAAGCTTTCTTT.

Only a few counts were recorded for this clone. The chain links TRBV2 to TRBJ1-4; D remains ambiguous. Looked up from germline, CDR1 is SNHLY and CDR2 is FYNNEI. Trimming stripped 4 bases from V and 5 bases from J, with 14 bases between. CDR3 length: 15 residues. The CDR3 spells CASSGLRAENEKLFF. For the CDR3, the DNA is TGTGCCAGCAGTGGGTTACGGGCAGAAAATGAAAAACTGTTTTTT.

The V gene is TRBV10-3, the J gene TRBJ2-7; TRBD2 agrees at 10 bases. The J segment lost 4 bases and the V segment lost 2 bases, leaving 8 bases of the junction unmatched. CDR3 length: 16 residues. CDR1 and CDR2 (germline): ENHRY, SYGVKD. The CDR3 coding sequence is TGTGCCATCAGTGAGCCTATGACTAGCGGGTTATACGAGCAGTACTTC. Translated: CAISEPMTSGLYEQYF.

CDR3 DNA sequence: TGCGCCAGCAGCCACGGGACTCCCTGGAGAACTGAAGCTTTCTTT. It is translated as CASSHGTPWRTEAFF. The J gene is TRBJ1-1, the V gene TRBV4-1, with a weak D call TRBD1 (5 bases). V was pared by 3 bases and J by 5 bases, with 16 bases between. The germline gives CDR1 MGHRA, CDR2 YSYEKL. This CDR3 contains 15 residues.

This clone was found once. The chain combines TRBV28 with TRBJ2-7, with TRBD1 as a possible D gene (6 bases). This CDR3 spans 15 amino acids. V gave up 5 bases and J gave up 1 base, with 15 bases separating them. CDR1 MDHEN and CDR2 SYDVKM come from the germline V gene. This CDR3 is CASSPAGTRSYEQYF. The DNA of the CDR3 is TGTGCCAGCAGTCCCGCCGGGACAAGGTCCTACGAGCAGTACTTC.

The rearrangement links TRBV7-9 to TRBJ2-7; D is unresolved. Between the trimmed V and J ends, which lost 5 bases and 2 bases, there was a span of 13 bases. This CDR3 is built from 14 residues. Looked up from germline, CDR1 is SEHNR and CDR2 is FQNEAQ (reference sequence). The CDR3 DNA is TGTGCCAGCAGCCCCCGAGACAATGCCTACGAGCAGTACTTC. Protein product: CASSPRDNAYEQYF.

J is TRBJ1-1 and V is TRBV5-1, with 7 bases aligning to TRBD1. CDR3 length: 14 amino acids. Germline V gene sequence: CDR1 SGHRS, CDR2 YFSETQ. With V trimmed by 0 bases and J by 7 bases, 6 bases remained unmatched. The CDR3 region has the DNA TGCGCCAGCAGCTTGGAGGGGGCTGTAGTTGAAGCTTTCTTT. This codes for CASSLEGAVVEAFF.

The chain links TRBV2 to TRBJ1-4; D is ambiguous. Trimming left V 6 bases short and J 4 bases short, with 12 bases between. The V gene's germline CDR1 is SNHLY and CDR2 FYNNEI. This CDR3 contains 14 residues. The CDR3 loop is CASSPRALNEKLFF. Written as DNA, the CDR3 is TGTGCCAGCAGCCCCAGAGCCCTTAATGAAAAACTGTTTTTT.

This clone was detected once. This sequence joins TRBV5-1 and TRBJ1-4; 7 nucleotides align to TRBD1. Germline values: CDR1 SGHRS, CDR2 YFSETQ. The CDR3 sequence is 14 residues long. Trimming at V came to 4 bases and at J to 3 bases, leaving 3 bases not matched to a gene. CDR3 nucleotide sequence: TGCGCCAGCAGCCCCGGACAGGCTAATGAAAAACTGTTTTTT. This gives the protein CASSPGQANEKLFF.

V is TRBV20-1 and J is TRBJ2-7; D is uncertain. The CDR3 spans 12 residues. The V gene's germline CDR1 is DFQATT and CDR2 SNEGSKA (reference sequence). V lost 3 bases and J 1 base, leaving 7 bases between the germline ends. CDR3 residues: CSASPDSYEQYF. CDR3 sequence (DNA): TGCAGTGCTAGTCCCGATTCCTACGAGCAGTACTTC.